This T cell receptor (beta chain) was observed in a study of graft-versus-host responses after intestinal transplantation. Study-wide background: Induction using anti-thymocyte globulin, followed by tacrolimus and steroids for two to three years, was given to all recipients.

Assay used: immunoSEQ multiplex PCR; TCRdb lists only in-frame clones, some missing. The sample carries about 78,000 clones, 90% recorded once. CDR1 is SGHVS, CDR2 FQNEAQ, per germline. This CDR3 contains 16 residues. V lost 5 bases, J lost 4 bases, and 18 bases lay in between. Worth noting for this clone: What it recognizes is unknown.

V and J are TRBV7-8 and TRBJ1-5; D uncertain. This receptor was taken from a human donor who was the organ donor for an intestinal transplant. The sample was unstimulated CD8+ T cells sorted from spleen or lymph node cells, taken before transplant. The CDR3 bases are TGTGCCAGCAGCCCGTTCAAAACCGGGGTAAATCAGCCCCAGCATTTT. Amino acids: CASSPFKTGVNQPQHF.